These 11 T cell receptor beta chains came from one sample sequenced in a study of regulatory T cells in long-lasting Graves disease. Arm-PCR of CDR3 regions with iRepertoire HTBI primers generated TCR beta libraries. TCRdb passed the multiplex PCR reads through MiXCR, listing each CDR3 protein once. Among some 320,000 distinct CDR3 sequences listed, roughly 18% were seen once. Time point: newly diagnosed GD, antithyroid drugs for less than 3 months. From PBMCs, RNA was extracted and then used to make the TCR library. This specimen consisted of peripheral blood mononuclear cells (PBMCs), obtained at new diagnosis, from a patient treated with antithyroid drugs. The source of these receptors is a female donor with Graves disease.

This clonotype was seen many times. This chain uses TRBV20-1 with TRBJ1-3, with D perhaps TRBD1 (5 bases). Germline loops: CDR1 DFQATT, CDR2 SNEGSKA (reference sequence). The CDR3 has 12 residues. Trimming took 3 bases from V and 4 from J, leaving 7 bases between them. The CDR3 DNA sequence: TGCAGTGCTAGGGGGGACGGAAACACCATATATTTT. This gives the protein CSARGDGNTIYF.

This clonotype turned up a few times. This rearrangement joins TRBV6-1 to TRBJ2-5; 13 bases are shared with TRBD2. J lost 12 bases, V lost 5 bases, and 9 bases had no gene match. The length of the CDR3 is 14 residues. The V gene's germline CDR1 is MNHNS and CDR2 SASEGT. CDR3 region: CASSTGTSGTSEYF. As DNA, the CDR3 is TGTGCCAGCAGTACAGGGACTAGCGGGACTTCGGAGTACTTC.

This clonotype was seen a few times. This may stem from a read error, because a much larger clone lies one nucleotide away. This sequence joins TRBV6-2 or TRBV6-3 and TRBJ2-4; D is uncertain. Trimming pared 5 bases from V and 2 bases from J, leaving 25 bases between. Germline CDR1 and CDR2: MNHEY and SVGEGT. The CDR3 has 19 residues. DNA for the CDR3: TGTGCCAGCAGTCGCGACTTTCATAGTGTGTCCGGAACCAAAAACATTCAGTACTTC. Its translation is CASSRDFHSVSGTKNIQYF.

The chain joins TRBV30 to TRBJ1-1; D unclear. This CDR3 comprises 13 residues. Germline V gene data show CDR1 as GTSNPN and CDR2 as SVGIG (reference sequence). V was pared by 1 base and J by 5 bases, with 11 bases between. This CDR3 is CAWSGEPGTEAFF. The DNA for the CDR3 is TGTGCCTGGAGTGGGGAGCCCGGGACTGAAGCTTTCTTT.

At least ten counts were recorded for this clonotype. The rearrangement uses TRBV5-1 and TRBJ2-4; D is undetermined. CDR1 SGHRS and CDR2 YFSETQ come from the germline V gene. The V gene lost 4 bases and the J gene lost 3 bases, with 11 bases spanning the gap. The CDR3 has 14 residues. The CDR3 reads CASSPEAVKNIQYF. CDR3 DNA sequence: TGCGCCAGCAGCCCCGAAGCAGTCAAAAACATTCAGTACTTC.

The V call is TRBV6-2 or TRBV6-3, the J call TRBJ2-2; TRBD1 matches 7 bases. Trimming at V came to 6 bases and at J to 2 bases, leaving 9 bases not matched to a gene. The CDR3 totals 16 residues. CDR1 MNHEY and CDR2 SVGEGT come from the germline V gene. The CDR3 bases are TGTGCCAGCAGAGGATACAGGGGCTTAAACACCGGGGAGCTGTTTTTT. Its protein product is CASRGYRGLNTGELFF.

There are many counts of this clonotype. The chain combines TRBV15 with TRBJ2-7; weak D call: TRBD1 (6 bases). The germline CDR1 and CDR2 sequences are LNHNV and YYDKDF (reference sequence). Deletions cut 5 bases from V and 1 base from J, with 15 bases between. CDR3 length: 15 residues. CDR3 sequence (DNA): TGTGCCACCAGCGGGGGCCCCGGACAGTCCTACGAGCAGTACTTC. Its translation: CATSGGPGQSYEQYF.

This clonotype was counted only a few times. The V gene is TRBV29-1, the J gene TRBJ1-1; D gene uncertain. This CDR3 spans 8 amino acids. Trimming stripped 0 bases from V and 11 bases from J, with 1 base between. Germline V gene sequence: CDR1 SQVTM, CDR2 ANQGSEA. The CDR3 here is CSVEEAFF. In DNA form, the CDR3 reads TGCAGCGTTGAAGAGGCTTTCTTT.

The gene calls are TRBV20-1 and TRBJ1-1; TRBD1 matches 8 bases. This CDR3 has 16 amino acids. With 0 bases clipped from V and 1 base from J, the junction kept 7 bases outside the gene matches. Germline values: CDR1 DFQATT, CDR2 SNEGSKA (reference sequence). The CDR3 here is CSARDGRQGTNTEAFF. The CDR3 DNA follows: TGCAGTGCTAGAGATGGGAGACAGGGGACGAACACTGAAGCTTTCTTT.

In this sample, this clonotype turned up many times. V and J are TRBV2 and TRBJ2-1; TRBD2 matches 11 bases. Germline CDR1 is SNHLY and CDR2 is FYNNEI. The V and J ends lost 7 bases and 6 bases, in that order; junction bases with no gene match: 14. CDR3 size: 17 residues. The DNA for the CDR3 is TGTGCCAGCACCGAGGAACTAGCGGGAGCAGTACGCAATGAGCAGTTCTTC. Translating gives CASTEELAGAVRNEQFF.

Remarks on this clonotype: Since a much larger clone is just one base distant, this may be a read error. The chain recombines TRBV28 with TRBJ1-3, with D perhaps TRBD1 (6 bases). V gave up 7 bases and J gave up 5 bases, with 18 bases separating them. CDR1 is MDHEN, CDR2 SYDVKM, per germline. This CDR3 contains 15 residues. The CDR3 sequence is CASTSGGAGRNTIYF. For the CDR3, the DNA is TGTGCCAGCACCTCGGGGGGGGCGGGCAGAAACACCATATATTTT.